This TCR beta chain stems from a study of blood T cell repertoires in COVID-19. Germline V gene lookup returns CDR1 SGDLS and CDR2 YYNGEE. With V trimmed by 3 bases and J by 8 bases, 15 bases remained unmatched. This CDR3 is 16 amino acids long. In the authors' methods: Nucleated cell counts were estimated from reference gene primer amplification. Method: immunoSEQ multiplex PCR; TCRdb's copy keeps in-frame clones and lacks some. V and J calls and clone size are as listed in that table; D and trimming were resolved from the DNA. The sample has around 26,000 clones; about 71% are singletons. Material: peripheral blood. The chain carries TRBV9 and TRBJ1-2, with TRBD1 identical over 8 bases. The clonotype originates from a man between 60 and 70 years old with active or convalescent COVID-19. For the CDR3, the DNA is TGTGCCAGCAGCGGTCATCAACTGGGACAGGCCTCCGGCTACACCTTC. It codes for CASSGHQLGQASGYTF.